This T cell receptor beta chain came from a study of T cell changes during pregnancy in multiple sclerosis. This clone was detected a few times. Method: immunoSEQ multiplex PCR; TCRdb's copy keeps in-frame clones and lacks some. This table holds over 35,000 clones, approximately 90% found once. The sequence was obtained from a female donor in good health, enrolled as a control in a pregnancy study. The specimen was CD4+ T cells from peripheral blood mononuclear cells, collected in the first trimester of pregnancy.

The CDR3 coding sequence is TGTGCCAGCAGTCCAGGGTCGACTGAAGCTTTCTTT. This translates into CASSPGSTEAFF. V usage is TRBV7-9 and J usage is TRBJ1-1; a weak D match, TRBD1 (5 bases). The germline V gene encodes CDR1 SEHNR and CDR2 FQNEAQ (reference sequence). The germline V and J ends were trimmed by 6 bases and 5 bases, with 10 bases remaining between them. The CDR3 runs to 12 residues.